Presented here are 30 T cell receptor beta chains from one specimen sequenced in a study of blood T cells in healthy people across ages. Then a second PCR, running roughly 6 to 12 cycles, was carried out with a sample-barcoded 5' primer and a J-beta primer mix. Via MiXCR, TCRdb re-called the 5' RACE reads, giving one row per CDR3 protein. Of about 720,000 distinct CDR3 sequences in the sample, about a fifth are singletons; the top ten hold 22%. The sample comprised blood. The receptors were sampled from a man in his sixties or seventies in good health.

V gene TRBV20-1 combines with J gene TRBJ1-2; no definite D call. CDR1 and CDR2 (germline): DFQATT, SNEGSKA (reference sequence). The CDR3 is made up of 12 amino acids. The V and J ends lost 6 bases and 7 bases respectively, with 15 bases between them. This chain's CDR3 is CSALGGESGYTF. The DNA for the CDR3 is TGCAGTGCCCTCGGAGGCGAAAGTGGCTACACCTTC.

The V gene is TRBV3-1, the J gene TRBJ1-3, with no clear D. V lost 4 bases to trimming and J lost 4 bases, with 11 bases between them. The CDR3 sequence is 14 residues long. Germline V lookup: CDR1 LGHDT, CDR2 YNNKEL (reference sequence). The CDR3 is CASSPGRTGNTIYF. In nucleotides, the CDR3 is TGTGCCAGCAGCCCCGGCAGGACGGGAAACACCATATATTTT.

V usage is TRBV4-1 and J usage is TRBJ2-1, with 8 bases lining up with TRBD2. This CDR3 contains 14 residues. CDR1 is MGHRA, CDR2 YSYEKL, per germline. V shed 1 base, J shed 7 bases, and the junction held 3 bases outside the gene matches. CDR3: CASSQGLAPNEQFF. The CDR3 nucleotides read TGCGCCAGCAGCCAAGGACTAGCGCCTAATGAGCAGTTCTTC.

The sample holds a few counts of this clonotype. V gene TRBV10-3 combines with J gene TRBJ2-1, with TRBD2 matching 10 bases. Germline-derived CDR1 and CDR2 are ENHRY and SYGVKD. This CDR3 is built from 13 residues. V dropped 9 bases and J dropped 9; count of bases not matched to a gene: 8. Here the CDR3 DNA reads TGTGCCATTCGACTAGCGGGCTCGGGTGAGCAGTTCTTC. Residues: CAIRLAGSGEQFF.

This clonotype was seen a handful of times. The CDR3, as DNA: TGTGCCACCAGCAGAGATCCGCGGGACACTGAAGCTTTCTTT. Protein sequence: CATSRDPRDTEAFF. This chain uses TRBV15 with TRBJ1-1, with D unresolved. The CDR3 is 14 residues long. Trimming removed 0 bases at V and 3 bases at J, with 8 bases between. Germline CDR1 LNHNV, CDR2 YYDKDF (reference sequence).

The chain couples TRBV6-5 to TRBJ2-7; 9 nucleotides match TRBD1. V shed 0 bases and J 0 bases; nucleotides not matched to a gene: 6. From germline, CDR1 is MNHEY and CDR2 SVGAGI. There are 17 residues in the CDR3. The CDR3 sequence: CASSYSSGTGSSYEQYF. The CDR3 nucleotides are TGTGCCAGCAGTTACTCGTCGGGGACAGGGAGCTCCTACGAGCAGTACTTC.

The chain employs TRBV5-6 and TRBJ1-2; tentative D call: TRBD1 (5 bases). Germline CDR1 is SGHDT and CDR2 is YYEEEE. This CDR3 is built from 14 residues. Deletions cut 0 bases from V and 13 bases from J, with 19 bases between. DNA for the CDR3: TGTGCCAGCAGCTTGGGGACATACTCCTCATGGGTCACCTTC. Protein sequence: CASSLGTYSSWVTF.

Many counts were recorded for this clonotype. This chain links TRBV5-1 with TRBJ1-1; D not certain. Per the germline V gene, CDR1 is SGHRS and CDR2 is YFSETQ. V was cut by 0 bases and J by 1 base, with 13 bases left in between. This CDR3 has 16 residues. The CDR3 loop is CASSLGVQGPNTEAFF. The CDR3 DNA reads as TGCGCCAGCAGCTTGGGGGTCCAAGGACCGAACACTGAAGCTTTCTTT.

This clonotype was counted a few times. The chain joins TRBV5-1 to TRBJ2-3; 8 nucleotides line up with TRBD2. Trimming removed 4 bases from V and 5 bases from J; junction bases left unmatched: 9. Germline V gene sequence: CDR1 SGHRS, CDR2 YFSETQ. This CDR3 contains 15 residues. For the CDR3, the DNA is TGCGCCAGCAGCCTGGAAGCGGGAGCGAAAGATACGCAGTATTTT. Translating gives CASSLEAGAKDTQYF. Full variable domain (outside the CDR3, taken from reference TRBV5-1 and TRBJ2-3): KAGVTQTPRYLIKTRGQQVTLSCSPISGHRSVSWYQQTPGQGLQFLFEYFSETQRNKGNFPGRFSGRQFSNSRSEMNVSTLELGDSALYLCASSLEAGAKDTQYFGPGTRLTVL.

The gene calls are TRBV6-1 and TRBJ1-1; perhaps TRBD1 as D (5 bases). The germline gives CDR1 MNHNS, CDR2 SASEGT. V was shortened by 6 bases and J by 1 base, with 21 bases between the two germline ends. The CDR3 sequence is 17 residues long. CDR3 region: CASSALSWGRGNTEAFF. CDR3 DNA sequence: TGTGCCAGCAGCGCATTGTCTTGGGGGAGAGGGAACACTGAAGCTTTCTTT.

In its sample, this clonotype was seen a few times. The chain recombines TRBV28 with TRBJ1-5; TRBD1 agrees at 11 bases. CDR3 size: 15 residues. The V gene's germline CDR1 is MDHEN and CDR2 SYDVKM. J was trimmed by 7 bases and V by 6 bases; bases with no gene match: 8. The CDR3 protein is CASRSGGTGGQPQHF. Written as DNA, the CDR3 is TGTGCCAGCAGATCAGGGGGGACAGGGGGGCAGCCCCAGCATTTT. Supplemented by reference TRBV28 and TRBJ1-5, the full variable domain reads DVKVTQSSRYLVKRTGEKVFLECVQDMDHENMFWYRQDPGLGLRLIYFSYDVKMKEKGDIPEGYSVSREKKERFSLILESASTNQTSMYLCASRSGGTGGQPQHFGDGTRLSIL.

The chain combines TRBV20-1 with TRBJ1-4, with TRBD1 identical over 8 bases. Germline V gene data show CDR1 as DFQATT and CDR2 as SNEGSKA (reference sequence). The CDR3 is 14 residues long. V shed 3 bases and J 7 bases; nucleotides not matched to a gene: 7. This CDR3 is CSARAGQAGEKLFF. In DNA, the CDR3 is TGCAGTGCTAGGGCGGGACAGGCTGGTGAAAAACTGTTTTTT.

This clonotype was counted between two and nine times. J is TRBJ1-2 and V is TRBV25-1; tentatively, D is TRBD1 (5 bases). Germline V gene data show CDR1 as MGHDK and CDR2 as SYGVNS. The CDR3 is 15 residues long. Trimming stripped 6 bases from V and 4 bases from J, with 18 bases between. CDR3 sequence (DNA): TGTGCCAGCAGGAATGAGGGACCGCAACCCTATGGCTACACCTTC. It encodes CASRNEGPQPYGYTF.

This clonotype was found a few times. This rearrangement joins TRBV12-3 or TRBV12-4 to TRBJ1-2; D is perhaps TRBD1 (5 bases). Trimming took 5 bases from V and 8 from J, leaving 15 bases between them. The CDR3 consists of 13 residues. The CDR3 region is CASSKDIVGGYTF. The CDR3 DNA is TGTGCCAGCAGTAAGGACATAGTGGGAGGCTACACCTTC.

V and J are TRBV20-1 and TRBJ2-5, with 8 nucleotides matching TRBD2. Per the germline V gene, CDR1 is DFQATT and CDR2 is SNEGSKA (reference sequence). Trimming at V came to 4 bases and at J to 2 bases, leaving 6 bases not matched to a gene. The CDR3 sequence is 14 residues long. The DNA of the CDR3 is TGCAGTGCTACGGTAGCGGGATATCAAGAGACCCAGTACTTC. It translates to CSATVAGYQETQYF.

This clonotype was detected only a few times. The J gene is TRBJ2-5, the V gene TRBV5-1; maybe TRBD1 (6 bases). Trimming took 3 bases from V and 4 from J, leaving 19 bases between them. The germline gives CDR1 SGHRS, CDR2 YFSETQ. The CDR3 has 16 residues. CDR3 sequence: CASSSDWLGAGETQYF. The CDR3 DNA reads TGCGCCAGCAGCTCTGATTGGTTGGGGGCGGGAGAGACCCAGTACTTC.

CDR3 region: CASALDRSTEAFF. As DNA, the CDR3 is TGCGCCAGCGCCCTTGACAGGAGCACTGAAGCTTTCTTT. The chain joins TRBV5-1 to TRBJ1-1; D may be TRBD1 (6 bases). Trimming shortened V by 7 bases and J by 4 bases, and 14 bases separated the two germline ends. Per the germline V gene, CDR1 is SGHRS and CDR2 is YFSETQ. The CDR3 extends over 13 amino acids.

About this clonotype: One junction end does not reproduce the germline sequence, and a read error may be involved. The J gene is TRBJ2-5, the V gene TRBV7-3; 10 bases align to TRBD2. Near its end, the DNA agrees better with TRBJ2-1, so the J call may be wrong. Germline V gene data show CDR1 as SGHTA and CDR2 as FQGTGA. CDR3 length: 16 amino acids. The DNA for the CDR3 is TGTGTCAGCAGCTCATCGGGACTAGCGAACCTCAATGAGCAGTTCTTC. It yields the protein CVSSSSGLANLNEQFF.

The CDR3 DNA follows: TGTGCCAGCAGCTTAGAAGGACAGGGGGCGAACACTGAAGCTTTCTTT. Its translation: CASSLEGQGANTEAFF. The chain carries TRBV11-2 and TRBJ1-1, with TRBD1 matching 11 bases. There are 16 residues in the CDR3. Germline CDR1 SGHAT, CDR2 FQNNGV. The junction had 1 base not matched to a gene; V was cut back by 0 bases and J by 1 base.

V is TRBV9 and J is TRBJ2-2; D might be TRBD1 (6 bases). CDR1 and CDR2 (germline): SGDLS, YYNGEE. V was trimmed by 4 bases and J by 7 bases, leaving 17 bases between them. There are 15 residues in the CDR3. CDR3 coding DNA: TGTGCCAGCAGCCTCAGGGGTAGTCATGTCGGGGAGCTGTTTTTT. Amino acids: CASSLRGSHVGELFF.

J is TRBJ2-3 and V is TRBV19; D uncertain. The V gene lost 5 bases and the J gene lost 6 bases, with 15 bases spanning the gap. The CDR3 runs to 14 residues. Germline V gives CDR1 LNHDA, CDR2 SQIVND (reference sequence). The CDR3 DNA reads as TGTGCCAGTAGTGTCCCGGGCCCCATGGATACGCAGTATTTT. Translated, it gives CASSVPGPMDTQYF.

The J gene is TRBJ2-7, the V gene TRBV5-1; the match to TRBD2 covers 12 bases. V gave up 4 bases and J gave up 0 bases; unmatched junction bases: 5. From germline, CDR1 is SGHRS and CDR2 YFSETQ. The CDR3 sequence is 16 residues long. CDR3 sequence: CASSPLAGGLSYEQYF. The DNA for the CDR3 is TGCGCCAGCAGCCCGCTAGCGGGGGGGCTCTCCTACGAGCAGTACTTC. Full variable domain (missing parts from reference TRBV5-1 and TRBJ2-7): KAGVTQTPRYLIKTRGQQVTLSCSPISGHRSVSWYQQTPGQGLQFLFEYFSETQRNKGNFPGRFSGRQFSNSRSEMNVSTLELGDSALYLCASSPLAGGLSYEQYFGPGTRLTVT.

This clonotype was picked up a small number of times. The rearrangement links TRBV20-1 to TRBJ2-3; D is uncertain. This CDR3 comprises 12 residues. CDR1 and CDR2 (germline): DFQATT, SNEGSKA (reference sequence). V lost 1 base and J 5 bases, leaving 7 bases between the germline ends. The CDR3 nucleotides read TGCAGTGCTAGAGTATCCGGAGATACGCAGTATTTT. Translating gives CSARVSGDTQYF.

V usage is TRBV6-6 and J usage is TRBJ2-7; no clear D. This CDR3 has 15 residues. CDR1 MNHNY and CDR2 SVGAGI come from the germline V gene (reference sequence). CDR3 region: CAGSQRVDLGYEQYV. The CDR3 nucleotides are TGTGCCGGCAGTCAACGAGTTGATCTAGGGTACGAGCAGTACGTC.

This clonotype appeared a few times. This sequence joins TRBV3-1 and TRBJ2-3; D is unclear. CDR1 and CDR2 (germline): LGHDT, YNNKEL (reference sequence). The CDR3 is 14 residues long. Trimming took off 2 bases at V and 4 bases at J, with 10 bases between the two ends. Written as DNA, the CDR3 is TGTGCCAGCAGCCAAACTTCCGCGGCAGATACGCAGTATTTT. Encoded protein: CASSQTSAADTQYF.

On this clonotype itself: The junction shows a germline mismatch at one end, possibly a read error. This chain joins TRBV7-2 and TRBJ2-1; unclear D gene. Germline loops: CDR1 SGHTA, CDR2 FQGNSA. There are 13 residues in the CDR3. The CDR3 DNA follows: TGTGCCAGCAGCTTAGAGGGCTACACTGAGCAGTTCTTC. It is translated as CASSLEGYTEQFF.

The gene calls are TRBV27 and TRBJ2-1; 13 bases line up with TRBD2. Germline lookup yields CDR1 MNHEY and CDR2 SMNVEV (reference sequence). There are 15 residues in the CDR3. With V trimmed by 6 bases and J by 8 bases, 7 bases remained unmatched. CDR3 sequence reads: CASRLLAGGVHEQFF. CDR3 DNA: TGTGCCAGCAGACTACTAGCGGGGGGGGTTCATGAGCAGTTCTTC.

This clonotype was seen a few times. The rearrangement uses TRBV29-1 and TRBJ1-5; tentative D call: TRBD1 (6 bases). V was pared by 5 bases and J by 4 bases, with 9 bases between. Germline CDR1 SQVTM, CDR2 ANQGSEA. The CDR3 is 12 residues long. CDR3 sequence reads: CSVRDTNQPQHF. CDR3 nucleotide sequence: TGCAGCGTTCGGGACACTAATCAGCCCCAGCATTTT.

There are a few counts of this clonotype. The chain employs TRBV9 and TRBJ1-4, with D possibly matching TRBD1 (6 bases). Trimming left V 6 bases short and J 8 bases short, with 17 bases between. CDR1 is SGDLS and CDR2 is YYNGEE in the germline V gene. The length of the CDR3 is 14 residues. The CDR3 is CASTRGGVGEKLFF. DNA for the CDR3: TGTGCCAGCACCCGAGGGGGAGTCGGAGAAAAACTGTTTTTT.

The gene calls are TRBV4-3 and TRBJ2-5, with TRBD2 identical over 9 bases. Matching the DNA end better, TRBJ2-1 makes the J call doubtful. The CDR3 sequence is 16 residues long. In germline, CDR1 is LGHNA, CDR2 YSLEER. This CDR3 reads CASSQEVAGAPGEQFF. CDR3 DNA: TGCGCCAGCAGCCAAGAAGTAGCGGGAGCCCCGGGTGAGCAGTTCTTC.